These 2 T cell receptor beta chains originate from one sample sequenced in a study of cytomegalovirus exposure and HLA in healthy donors. Primers for the PCR totalled 60 Vbeta and 13 Jbeta. The data were produced by immunoSEQ multiplex PCR, yet TCRdb's version contains in-frame clones alone and is incomplete. Of 150,000 to 200,000 clones listed, over 75% are singletons. The sequenced sample consisted of PBMCs. These receptors were obtained from a woman aged 25 to 45 in good health and CMV-seronegative.

This clone was detected a few times. The chain carries TRBV5-6 and TRBJ1-6; D not certain. Looked up from germline, CDR1 is SGHDT and CDR2 is YYEEEE. Trimming took off 4 bases at V and 1 base at J, with 12 bases between the two ends. The CDR3 totals 16 residues. The CDR3 protein is CASSKQPPSYNSPLHF. The CDR3 nucleotides read TGTGCCAGCAGCAAACAGCCGCCGTCCTATAATTCACCCCTCCACTTT.

This clone was picked up a small number of times. The chain uses TRBV9 and TRBJ2-1; no reliable D call. There are 13 residues in the CDR3. The V end was cut by 2 bases, the J end by 6 bases, with 9 bases between. Germline-derived CDR1 and CDR2 are SGDLS and YYNGEE. CDR3 bases: TGTGCCAGCAGCGTTATAACGAGCAATGAGCAGTTCTTC. Its translation: CASSVITSNEQFF.